This note documents a single T cell receptor (beta chain) sequence. Its target is unknown. The sample is drawn from a study of cytomegalovirus exposure and HLA in healthy donors. The CDR3 is made up of 20 amino acids. Trimming removed 5 bases from V and 5 bases from J; junction bases left unmatched: 26. The V gene's germline CDR1 is SGHKS and CDR2 YYEKEE (reference sequence). General study results and limits: Researchers reported in a later analysis that a missense DCLRE1C variant was tied to TCR beta V- and J-gene trimming.

Both 60 Vbeta primers and 13 Jbeta primers went into the PCR. Assay used: immunoSEQ multiplex PCR; TCRdb lists only in-frame clones, some missing. This table holds 150,000 to 200,000 clones, around 84% found once. The chain combines TRBV5-5 with TRBJ2-3, with 7 bases lining up with TRBD2. Material: PBMCs. This TCR derives from a woman aged 40 to 49 in good health and CMV-seronegative. The CDR3 reads CASSLGEGLSGLIGGDTQYF. Written as DNA, the CDR3 is TGTGCCAGCAGTCTTGGAGAGGGACTAAGCGGGTTGATAGGAGGAGATACGCAGTATTTT.